This TCR beta chain was found in a study of early T cells in non-severe SARS-CoV-2 infection. Background on the study: Bulk RNA taken from unsorted whole blood was sequenced, leaving chains unpaired. General study points: Matching with VDJdb favored anti-spike CD8 responses (missing private and CD4 specificities).

Trimming removed 0 bases at V and 7 bases at J, with 5 bases between. From germline, CDR1 is SGHDT and CDR2 YYEEEE. There are 12 residues in the CDR3. Attachment of unique molecular identifiers was made to individual cDNA molecules. TCRdb recomputed calls from the 5' RACE reads with MiXCR, one row per CDR3 protein. The repertoire consists of about 80,000 distinct CDR3 sequences, with 13% occurring once and the leading ten covering around 1.1%. With regard to this clonotype: Its antigen remains unidentified.

The origin of this receptor is an adult who was a healthcare worker with PCR-confirmed SARS-CoV-2 infection or an uninfected control (not recorded which). The chain couples TRBV5-6 to TRBJ2-1; D unclear. Sample: whole blood. CDR3 in DNA: TGTGCCAGCAGCTTGGATGGGAATGAGCAGTTCTTC. The encoded protein is CASSLDGNEQFF.